Given below is one TCR beta chain in context. This sample was taken from a study of shared clonotypes between healthy human individuals. V gave up 3 bases and J gave up 3 bases; unmatched junction bases: 6. Per germline, CDR1 ENHRY and CDR2 SYGVKD. The CDR3 is 16 residues long. The material for each subset, its genomic DNA, was split evenly across several immunoSEQ plates. Libraries were prepared by immunoSEQ multiplex PCR; TCRdb keeps only in-frame clonotypes and omits some of them. The sample holds about 2 million clones; just under 95% are singletons and the top ten take 1.2%. Terminally differentiated effector memory CD45RA+ cells were excluded by CCR7 positive selection of CD45RO-negative cells.

This clonotype was sampled from a man between 18 and 35 years old in good health. Specimen: naive CD8+ T cells sorted from blood. This chain links TRBV10-3 with TRBJ2-7, with 12 bases matching TRBD2. The CDR3 here is CAISDTSGGTFYEQYF. DNA for the CDR3: TGTGCCATCAGTGATACTAGCGGGGGGACCTTCTACGAGCAGTACTTC.